This paragraph covers one T cell receptor (beta chain) sequence. The target antigen is unknown. The data were produced by immunoSEQ multiplex PCR, yet TCRdb's version contains in-frame clones alone and is incomplete. The sample yields tens of thousands of clones, 94% seen once. This CDR3 is 15 amino acids long. Germline-derived CDR1 and CDR2 are SGDLS and YYNGEE. J gave up 6 bases and V 0 bases, and 9 bases lay outside the gene matches. This sample stems from a study of cytomegalovirus exposure and HLA in healthy donors. Study observations and caveats: First-cohort TCR clusters tended to co-occur in the approximately 120 validation repertoires, a later analysis found. Some TCR beta chains (approximately 180 of them) were listed as cytomegalovirus-associated.

The chain recombines TRBV9 with TRBJ2-7; TRBD2 agrees at 7 bases. Material for sequencing was PBMCs. This clonotype originated in a young woman in good health and CMV-seropositive. CDR3 region: CASSVVEIGGGEQYF. The CDR3 coding sequence is TGTGCCAGCAGCGTAGTGGAAATCGGCGGGGGCGAGCAGTACTTC.